The clone carrying this T cell receptor (beta chain) came up many times. Its cognate antigen is unknown. V lost 7 bases and J lost 2; bases outside the gene matches: 7. CDR1 and CDR2 (germline): SNHLY, FYNNEI. The CDR3 is 15 residues long. For TCR beta, libraries came from iRepertoire HTBI primers and Arm-PCR of CDR3 regions. Using its own MiXCR run on the multiplex PCR reads, TCRdb lists one record per CDR3 protein. The data hold approximately 400,000 distinct CDR3 sequences, with roughly a sixth observed a single time. Time point denoted: newly diagnosed GD, antithyroid drugs for less than 3 months. Preparation of the TCR library used RNA extracted from PBMCs. These data are taken from a study of regulatory T cells in long-lasting Graves disease. Study in general: The antithyroid drugs taken by newly diagnosed Graves' patients had been used for under 3 months.

Notes on the study in general: Small sample size may have lowered accuracy. It was in persistent disease that TRBV28, TRBJ1-2 and TRBJ2-5 were favored. Newly diagnosed Graves' patients exceeded persistent ones in TCR diversity.

The receptor comes from a female donor with Graves disease. The chain recombines TRBV2 with TRBJ2-3; TRBD2 matches at 9 bases. The sequencing here drew on peripheral blood mononuclear cells (PBMCs), taken at new diagnosis, from a patient treated with antithyroid drugs. The CDR3, as DNA: TGTGCCAGCAATCGACTAGCGGATTACACAGATACGCAGTATTTT. This codes for CASNRLADYTDTQYF.